This note documents a single T cell receptor beta chain sequence. Its target is not known. This entry belongs to a study of T cell responses to AZD1222 COVID-19 vaccine. Study-wide points: Sampling that yielded the repertoires occurred only after the peak T cell response.

The CDR3 length is 15 residues. The V gene's germline CDR1 is SGDLS and CDR2 YYNGEE. V lost 0 bases and J lost 4, with 13 bases in between. Data came from immunoSEQ multiplex PCR; TCRdb stores just in-frame clones and leaves some out. The sample holds around 120,000 clones, around 92% seen once. This TCR derives from an adult in good health. Sequences were derived from peripheral blood, sampled on day 0 of AZD1222 vaccination. This rearrangement joins TRBV9 to TRBJ1-1, with D perhaps matching TRBD1 (6 bases). The DNA for the CDR3 is TGTGCCAGCAGCGTAGGTGGGGGGCCGGGCACTGAAGCTTTCTTT. It encodes CASSVGGGPGTEAFF.